This TCR beta chain was captured by sequencing in a study of PD-L1 blockade in urothelial cancer. Across the whole study: Blood was subjected to analysis at 3 weeks (second dose) and 6 weeks following treatment start. Among blood samples, the median T cell count was roughly 150,000.

The method was immunoSEQ multiplex PCR; TCRdb's version includes in-frame clones alone and lacks a portion of them. The top ten clones hold around 1.8% of a sample with around 40,000 clones, approximately 90% of them seen once. The CDR3 extends over 16 amino acids. From germline, CDR1 is LNHDA and CDR2 SQIVND (reference sequence). V lost 6 bases, J lost 3 bases, and 13 bases stayed unmatched. The clonotype was recovered from a man aged 60 to 75 with urothelial cancer. The sequencing used PBMCs, collected around atezolizumab (anti-PD-L1) treatment. The chain couples TRBV19 to TRBJ1-2; 7 bases fit TRBD1. In nucleotides, the CDR3 is TGTGCCAGTAGGTTGGTAGGGGGCAGCGTTGACTATGGCTACACCTTC. Protein: CASRLVGGSVDYGYTF.